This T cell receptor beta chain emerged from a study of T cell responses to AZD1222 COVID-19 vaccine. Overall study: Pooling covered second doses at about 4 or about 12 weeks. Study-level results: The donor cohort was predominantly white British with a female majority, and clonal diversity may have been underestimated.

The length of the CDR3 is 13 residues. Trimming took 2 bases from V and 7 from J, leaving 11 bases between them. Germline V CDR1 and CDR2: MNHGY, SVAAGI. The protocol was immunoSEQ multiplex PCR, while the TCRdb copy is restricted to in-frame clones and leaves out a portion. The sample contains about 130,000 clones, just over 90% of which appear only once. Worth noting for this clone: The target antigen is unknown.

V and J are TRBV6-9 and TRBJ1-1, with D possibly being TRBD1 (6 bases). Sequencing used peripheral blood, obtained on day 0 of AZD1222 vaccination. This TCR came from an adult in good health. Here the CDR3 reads CASSYAGDGEAFF. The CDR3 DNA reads TGTGCCAGCAGTTATGCAGGGGATGGTGAAGCTTTCTTT.